Below are 27 T cell receptor beta chains sequenced from a single sample in a study of blood T cell repertoires in COVID-19. Method: immunoSEQ multiplex PCR; TCRdb's copy keeps in-frame clones and lacks some. The data show 150,000 to 200,000 clones, with roughly 83% seen just once and 6% held by the top ten. The sequencing sample was made of peripheral blood. These receptors all stem from a woman in her thirties or forties with COVID-19, enrolled during active disease.

The chain recombines TRBV30 with TRBJ2-7, with D perhaps matching TRBD1 (6 bases). Germline V CDR1 and CDR2: GTSNPN, SVGIG (reference sequence). V was cut by 1 base and J by 7 bases, with 14 bases left in between. The CDR3 runs 13 residues. The CDR3 spells CAWSGGPPGEQYF. DNA for the CDR3: TGTGCCTGGAGTGGGGGGCCTCCCGGGGAGCAGTACTTC.

The rearrangement joins TRBV7-2 to TRBJ2-3, with 9 positions matching TRBD2. V lost 3 bases to trimming and J lost 7 bases; unmatched junction nucleotides: 11. Germline CDR1 SGHTA, CDR2 FQGNSA. The CDR3 totals 16 residues. CDR3 loop: CASSLGSGGIGNTQYF. The CDR3 DNA is TGTGCCAGCAGCTTGGGGAGCGGGGGGATCGGGAATACGCAGTATTTT.

This chain connects TRBV5-1 to TRBJ1-6; D remains ambiguous. Germline lookup yields CDR1 SGHRS and CDR2 YFSETQ. There are 16 residues in the CDR3. Between the trimmed V and J ends, which lost 0 bases and 3 bases, there was a span of 10 bases. CDR3 protein: CASSLANPGYNSPLHF. CDR3 sequence (DNA): TGCGCCAGCAGCTTGGCGAATCCCGGCTATAATTCACCCCTCCACTTT.

V is TRBV7-3 and J is TRBJ1-1, with 7 bases matching TRBD1. V gave up 4 bases and J gave up 2 bases; unmatched junction bases: 7. The CDR3 has 15 amino acids. CDR1 and CDR2 (germline): SGHTA, FQGTGA. The CDR3 nucleotides read TGTGCCAGCAGCTCCGACGGACAGGTTAACACTGAAGCTTTCTTT. Its translation is CASSSDGQVNTEAFF.

The chain employs TRBV19 and TRBJ2-5; possible D gene TRBD1, 5 bases. V lost 5 bases and J 4 bases, leaving 14 bases between the germline ends. CDR3 length: 14 amino acids. Germline V gene lookup returns CDR1 LNHDA and CDR2 SQIVND (reference sequence). CDR3 residues: CASSVESGPETQYF. CDR3 DNA: TGTGCCAGTAGTGTCGAGTCAGGGCCAGAGACCCAGTACTTC.

The chain couples TRBV6-6 to TRBJ2-3, with 12 positions matching TRBD2. Germline trimming cut 5 bases from V and 6 bases from J; bases unmatched to any gene: 6. Germline loops: CDR1 MNHNY, CDR2 SVGAGI (reference sequence). The CDR3 spans 15 residues. This chain's CDR3 is CASSPGLAGSDTQYF. CDR3 DNA sequence: TGTGCCAGCAGTCCCGGACTAGCGGGATCGGATACGCAGTATTTT.

This clone has just one count. This chain joins TRBV6-5 and TRBJ2-7, with D perhaps matching TRBD1 (6 bases). The CDR3 covers 15 residues. The V and J ends lost 5 bases and 0 bases respectively, with 14 bases between them. Per the germline V gene, CDR1 is MNHEY and CDR2 is SVGAGI. CDR3: CASSRDILPSYEQYF. The CDR3 nucleotides read TGTGCCAGCAGTCGGGACATACTCCCCTCCTACGAGCAGTACTTC.

In its sample, this clone was seen a few times. The DNA of the CDR3 is TGTGCCTGGAGTCAACAGGGGGCGTCGTCCCAGCATTTT. Its protein product is CAWSQQGASSQHF. The chain carries TRBV30 and TRBJ1-5; the match to TRBD1 covers 9 bases. The CDR3 length is 13 residues. Germline loops: CDR1 GTSNPN, CDR2 SVGIG (reference sequence). Trimming took 2 bases from V and 11 from J; bases not matched to a gene: 7.

In nucleotides, the CDR3 is TGTGCCACCAGCAGAACTACAGGGGCCCTGACTTTC. Its translation: CATSRTTGALTF. The chain is built from TRBV15 and TRBJ2-6; 7 nucleotides line up with TRBD1. The CDR3 has 12 amino acids. Germline V gene lookup returns CDR1 LNHNV and CDR2 YYDKDF (reference sequence). After removal of 2 bases from V and 15 bases from J, the junction contained 4 bases not matched to a gene.

The rearrangement uses TRBV19 and TRBJ2-1; 9 bases agree with TRBD1. The CDR3 sequence is 15 residues long. The V gene end was trimmed by 5 bases and the J gene end by 9 bases; junction bases not matched to a gene: 11. Germline V gives CDR1 LNHDA, CDR2 SQIVND (reference sequence). The CDR3 coding sequence is TGTGCCAGTAGTCGAACACAGGGGGCGCTCACTGAGCAGTTCTTC. It translates to CASSRTQGALTEQFF.

This clone was picked up a small number of times. The chain recombines TRBV28 with TRBJ1-5; 9 positions agree with TRBD1. The length of the CDR3 is 14 residues. The V segment lost 1 base and the J segment 6 bases; nucleotides outside the gene matches: 1. Germline CDR1 is MDHEN and CDR2 is SYDVKM. CDR3 loop: CASSLSTGGQPQHF. The CDR3 coding sequence is TGTGCCAGCAGTTTATCGACAGGGGGTCAGCCCCAGCATTTT.

The rearrangement joins TRBV5-1 to TRBJ1-4; a possible D gene is TRBD1 (5 bases). CDR3 length: 16 amino acids. V was pared by 0 bases and J by 0 bases, with 9 bases between. The germline V gene has CDR1 SGHRS and CDR2 YFSETQ. DNA for the CDR3: TGCGCCAGCAGCTTGGGACAGTTTTCAACTAATGAAAAACTGTTTTTT. This gives the protein CASSLGQFSTNEKLFF.

The chain recombines TRBV12-5 with TRBJ1-5; a weak D match, TRBD1 (5 bases). CDR1 LGHNT and CDR2 FRNRAP come from the germline V gene. This CDR3 spans 13 amino acids. The V end was cut by 3 bases, the J end by 7 bases, with 10 bases between. The CDR3 sequence is CASGFGGEQPQHF. The CDR3 bases are TGTGCTAGTGGTTTCGGGGGTGAGCAGCCCCAGCATTTT.

This clone was found once. V gene TRBV4-3 combines with J gene TRBJ2-1; 11 bases fit TRBD2. The CDR3 runs to 18 residues. The V and J ends lost 5 bases and 3 bases, in that order; junction bases with no gene match: 12. The germline V gene has CDR1 LGHNA and CDR2 YSLEER. The CDR3 nucleotides read TGCGCCAGCAGCTTTAGCGGGGGGGCATTTCAGCTCTACAATGAGCAGTTCTTC. Protein sequence: CASSFSGGAFQLYNEQFF.

This rearrangement joins TRBV7-9 to TRBJ2-3; tentative D call: TRBD2 (5 bases). Germline CDR1 and CDR2: SEHNR and FQNEAQ (reference sequence). CDR3 length: 14 residues. V was cut by 1 base and J by 5 bases, with 10 bases left in between. The CDR3 region is CASSLVAREDTQYF. CDR3 nucleotides: TGTGCCAGCAGCTTAGTAGCGAGGGAAGATACGCAGTATTTT.

DNA for the CDR3: TGTGCCAGCAGGCCCGGGACTAGCGGGAGGAATGGAGAGCAGTACTTC. Translating it yields CASRPGTSGRNGEQYF. The chain couples TRBV5-4 to TRBJ2-7, with 15 nucleotides matching TRBD2. V lost 5 bases, J lost 7 bases, and 10 bases stayed unmatched. CDR1 is SGHNT, CDR2 YYREEE, per germline (reference sequence). The CDR3 is made up of 16 amino acids.

The gene calls are TRBV5-1 and TRBJ2-5; D might be TRBD1 (7 bases). The CDR3 contains 16 residues. Trimming pared 4 bases from V and 5 bases from J, leaving 21 bases between. The germline V gene encodes CDR1 SGHRS and CDR2 YFSETQ. CDR3 sequence (DNA): TGCGCCAGCAGCAACCGACAGGGAGGCAAAGGGGAGACCCAGTACTTC. This encodes CASSNRQGGKGETQYF.

The rearrangement links TRBV3-1 (or the pseudogene TRBV3-2) to TRBJ1-1; D possibly corresponds to TRBD1 (6 bases). The CDR3 totals 13 residues. V was cut by 4 bases and J by 1 base, with 7 bases left in between. CDR1 LGHDT and CDR2 YNNKEL come from the germline V gene (reference sequence). In DNA, the CDR3 is TGTGCCAGCAGCCCCAGGGGGAACACTGAAGCTTTCTTT. Amino acids: CASSPRGNTEAFF.

The chain joins TRBV14 to TRBJ1-1, with D perhaps TRBD1 (5 bases). This CDR3 is built from 13 residues. The V gene's germline CDR1 is SGHDN and CDR2 FVKESK. Trimming took 0 bases from V and 5 from J, leaving 7 bases between them. The CDR3 coding sequence is TGTGCCAGCAGCCAAGAACGGGGGACTGAAGCTTTCTTT. Its translation is CASSQERGTEAFF.

This chain uses TRBV7-9 with TRBJ2-2; 9 positions match TRBD2. This CDR3 has 15 residues. CDR1 SEHNR and CDR2 FQNEAQ come from the germline V gene (reference sequence). Losses at the gene ends were 3 bases for V and 4 bases for J; bases not matched to a gene: 3. The CDR3 DNA sequence: TGTGCCAGCAGCTTCGCGGGGGGGAGCACCGGGGAGCTGTTTTTT. Protein product: CASSFAGGSTGELFF.

V is TRBV5-1 and J is TRBJ2-2; 12 bases are shared with TRBD2. After removal of 5 bases from V and 6 bases from J, the junction contained 11 bases not matched to a gene. Germline CDR1 is SGHRS and CDR2 is YFSETQ. This CDR3 is 17 amino acids long. CDR3 loop: CASRNRKTSGGPGELFF. As DNA, the CDR3 is TGCGCCAGCAGAAATAGGAAAACTAGCGGGGGGCCCGGGGAGCTGTTTTTT.

The rearrangement joins TRBV29-1 to TRBJ1-1, with TRBD1 identical over 7 bases. This CDR3 contains 13 residues. CDR1 SQVTM and CDR2 ANQGSEA come from the germline V gene. J lost 0 bases, V lost 7 bases, and 5 bases had no gene match. CDR3 sequence: CSAAGQLNTEAFF. CDR3 nucleotides: TGCAGCGCCGCGGGACAGCTGAACACTGAAGCTTTCTTT.

V gene TRBV9 combines with J gene TRBJ2-1; 9 bases are a match to TRBD2. V dropped 0 bases and J dropped 9; count of bases not matched to a gene: 7. From germline, CDR1 is SGDLS and CDR2 YYNGEE. This CDR3 spans 15 amino acids. Written as DNA, the CDR3 is TGTGCCAGCAGCGTAGTGGGCGGGGGGGCCGGTGAGCAGTTCTTC. This translates into CASSVVGGGAGEQFF.

The chain joins TRBV7-9 to TRBJ1-3, with D possibly TRBD1 on 5 matching bases. The length of the CDR3 is 13 residues. V was shortened by 6 bases and J by 0 bases, with 6 bases between the two germline ends. From germline, CDR1 is SEHNR and CDR2 FQNEAQ (reference sequence). CDR3 sequence: CASRQASGNTIYF. CDR3 nucleotide sequence: TGTGCCAGCAGACAGGCCTCTGGAAACACCATATATTTT.

This sequence joins TRBV10-2 and TRBJ2-7; D might be TRBD2 (6 bases). Germline CDR1 is WSHSY and CDR2 is SAAADI. Trimming left V 6 bases short and J 0 bases short, with 15 bases between. The CDR3 length is 15 residues. CDR3 bases: TGCGCCAGCAGCCCTAACTTCGGGAGCTCCTACGAGCAGTACTTC. It is translated as CASSPNFGSSYEQYF.

The chain employs TRBV7-7 and TRBJ1-1; no definite D call. CDR3 size: 13 residues. Germline V gives CDR1 SSHAT, CDR2 FNYEAQ (reference sequence). Trimming cost V 6 bases and J 1 base, with 9 bases left between them. This CDR3 reads CASSSQPNTEAFF. The CDR3 nucleotides read TGTGCCAGCAGTTCACAGCCGAACACTGAAGCTTTCTTT.

The count of this clone is one. This sequence joins TRBV12-3 or TRBV12-4 and TRBJ2-2; 7 bases fit TRBD1. The trim removed 6 bases at V and 6 bases at J, leaving 4 bases unmatched. The CDR3 loop spans 13 amino acids. CDR3 in amino acids: CASRSGQAGELFF. In nucleotides, the CDR3 is TGTGCCAGCAGGTCAGGACAGGCCGGGGAGCTGTTTTTT.